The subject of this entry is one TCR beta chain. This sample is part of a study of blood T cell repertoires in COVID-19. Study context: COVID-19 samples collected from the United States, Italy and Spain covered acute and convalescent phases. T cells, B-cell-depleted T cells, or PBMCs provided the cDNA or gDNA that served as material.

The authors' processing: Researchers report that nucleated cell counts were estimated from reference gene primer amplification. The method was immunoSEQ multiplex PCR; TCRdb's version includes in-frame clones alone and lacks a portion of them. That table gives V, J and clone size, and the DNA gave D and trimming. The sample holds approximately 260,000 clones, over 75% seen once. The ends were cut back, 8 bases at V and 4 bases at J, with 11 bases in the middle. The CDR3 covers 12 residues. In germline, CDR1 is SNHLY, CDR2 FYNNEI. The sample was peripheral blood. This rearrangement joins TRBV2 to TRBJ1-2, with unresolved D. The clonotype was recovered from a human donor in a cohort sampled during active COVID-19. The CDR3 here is CASRGAGYGYTF. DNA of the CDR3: TGTGCCAGCCGTGGTGCCGGCTATGGCTACACCTTC. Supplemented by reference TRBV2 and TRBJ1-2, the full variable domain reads EPEVTQTPSHQVTQMGQEVILRCVPISNHLYFYWYRQILGQKVEFLVSFYNNEISEKSEIFDDQFSVERPDGSNFTLKIRSTKLEDSAMYFCASRGAGYGYTFGSGTRLTVV.